The 2 T cell receptor beta chains below come from one sample, sequenced in a study of shared clonotypes between healthy human individuals. Measured with immunoSEQ multiplex PCR; TCRdb has only the in-frame clones, and not every one. This table has under 1 million clones, 80% to 95% appearing once. Positive CCR7 selection of CD45RO-negative cells yielded the naive CD8 cells, and terminally differentiated effector memory CD45RA+ cells were excluded. The sequenced sample was naive CD8+ T cells sorted from blood. These receptors were collected from a man aged 25 to 40 in good health.

This clone was seen a handful of times. This chain connects TRBV4-1 to TRBJ1-1, with D possibly being TRBD1 (5 bases). The germline V gene encodes CDR1 MGHRA and CDR2 YSYEKL. The CDR3 is 13 amino acids. V was cut by 3 bases and J by 11 bases, with 16 bases left in between. The CDR3 here is CASSQGVGVRAFF. The DNA for the CDR3 is TGCGCCAGCAGCCAGGGCGTGGGGGTTAGGGCTTTCTTT.

J is TRBJ1-5 and V is TRBV23-1; tentative D call: TRBD1 (6 bases). TRBV23-1 is treated as an ORF (open reading frame) with a function not yet certain. The CDR3 has 23 amino acids. V was shortened by 1 base and J by 0 bases, with 31 bases between the two germline ends. CDR3 loop: CASSQCHGPQDRTSRYSNQPQHF. CDR3 nucleotide sequence: TGCGCCAGCAGTCAATGTCATGGACCTCAGGACAGAACCTCTCGGTATAGCAATCAGCCCCAGCATTTT.